Listed below are T cell receptor beta chains from one sample, sequenced in a study of metastatic and nonmetastatic thyroid tumors. TCRdb re-called the PCR reads with MiXCR. The sample holds about 12,000 clones; under 35% are singletons and the top ten take approximately 21%. Specimen: tumor tissue. The receptor source for this set is a female donor with papillary thyroid cancer or a benign thyroid nodule (not recorded which). Some clones in this sample may be carry-over from other donors' samples. Both conserved end residues are part of each CDR3. Fields, in order: clone size, J gene, V gene, D gene, CDR3 DNA, CDR3 protein. The D gene is left open where the match is weak. A clone size is listed for some rows: how often the clone was seen (once, few, many), or a class if it is expanded.

>few|TRBJ1-2|TRBV6-5|.
TGTGCCAGCAGTTACTCCGCTGCCGGGACGGACTATGGCTACACCTTC
CASSYSAAGTDYGYTF
>.|TRBJ2-7|TRBV6-2/TRBV6-3|TRBD2
TGTGCCAGCAGTCCCCTTAGCGGGAATTTCTACGAGCAGTACTTC
CASSPLSGNFYEQYF
>many|TRBJ1-2|TRBV29-1|.
TGCAGCGTTGTTATATACAAAAGTGGGGGCTACACCTTC
CSVVIYKSGGYTF
>.|TRBJ1-2|TRBV3-1|.
TGTGCCAGCAGCCAAGATGTGGGGAACTATGGCTACACCTTC
CASSQDVGNYGYTF
>.|TRBJ2-3|TRBV9|.
TGTGCCAGCAGCGTAGAATACGGGAGAGGAACAGATACGCAGTATTTT
CASSVEYGRGTDTQYF
>once|TRBJ2-7|TRBV11-2|TRBD2
TGTGCCAACAGCCCGCAGGTGGCTAGCGGGAGCGGGAACCAGTACTTC
CANSPQVASGSGNQYF
>once|TRBJ2-3|TRBV3-1|.
TGTGCCAGCAGCCAAGATAGGAGTCGAATCATGGGAGATACGCAGTATTTT
CASSQDRSRIMGDTQYF
>.|TRBJ1-1|TRBV20-1|.
TGCAGTGGTCACAGGGATGGTGAGTTGAACACTGAAGCTTTCTTT
CSGHRDGELNTEAFF
>many|TRBJ2-1|TRBV16|.
TGTGCCAGCAGCCCCCTACCGCGAGAATACAATGAGCAGTTCTTC
CASSPLPREYNEQFF
>.|TRBJ2-7|TRBV5-1|.
TGCGCCAGCAGCTTGAGCGGGCTCACCTCCTACGAGCAGTACTTC
CASSLSGLTSYEQYF
>.|TRBJ2-3|TRBV18|.
TGTGCCAGCTCACCACTTCGGCAGGGTATGGATACGCAGTATTTT
CASSPLRQGMDTQYF
>few|TRBJ2-7|TRBV6-1|.
TGTGCCAGCAGTGAAAGGGCAGAGGGAGCCTACGAGCAGTACTTC
CASSERAEGAYEQYF
>.|TRBJ1-4|TRBV30|TRBD1
TGTGCCTGTCCCGGGACAGGGTATGAAAAACTGTTTTTT
CACPGTGYEKLFF
>once|TRBJ2-5|TRBV30|.
TGTGCCTGGAGAAGGGCTCTAGCGAAAGAGTGGGTGTACTTC
CAWRRALAKEWVYF
>many|TRBJ2-5|TRBV4-1|TRBD2
TGCGCCAGCAGCCAAGATTGGACTAGCGGGAGTAAAGAGACCCAGTACTTC
CASSQDWTSGSKETQYF
>many|TRBJ1-2|TRBV29-1|TRBD1
TGCAGCGTTGAGGAAGGAACAGGGGGCTATGGCTACACCTTC
CSVEEGTGGYGYTF
>few|TRBJ1-6|TRBV28|TRBD1
TGTGCCAGCAGGAACCACAGGGGTTCACCCCTCCACTTT
CASRNHRGSPLHF
>once|TRBJ1-6|TRBV11-2|TRBD1
TGTGCCAGCAGCTTGACAGGGCATTCACCCCTCCACTTT
CASSLTGHSPLHF
>many|TRBJ1-1|TRBV5-4|TRBD1
TGTGCCAGCAGCTTGGGTAGATCGGACAGGGCTGCTGAAGCTTTCTTT
CASSLGRSDRAAEAFF
>many|TRBJ2-5|TRBV9|.
TGTGCCAGCAGCGGACTAGGGTACCAAGAGACCCAGTACTTC
CASSGLGYQETQYF
>few|TRBJ1-2|TRBV27|.
TGTGCCAGCAGTTTTAAAGGAAAGTATGGCTACACCTTC
CASSFKGKYGYTF
>few|TRBJ2-2|TRBV28|.
TGTGCCAGCAATCCTCACTCGATCGGGACCGGGGAGCTGTTTTTT
CASNPHSIGTGELFF
>.|TRBJ2-2|TRBV20-1|TRBD2
TGCAGTGCTAGGGGACTAGCGGGAACCGGGGAGCTGTTTTTT
CSARGLAGTGELFF
>.|TRBJ1-5|TRBV27|.
TGTGCCAGCAGTTTACAGGTCAATCAGCCCCAGCATTTT
CASSLQVNQPQHF
>many|TRBJ2-1|TRBV7-9|TRBD2
TGTGCCAGCAGCCGGGGGTCTAGCGGGATAACGGGCAATGAGCAGTTCTTC
CASSRGSSGITGNEQFF
>medium-sized|TRBJ2-1|TRBV20-1|.
TGCAGTGCTAGGGGTTTTCTACCGTGGTACAATGAGCAGTTCTTC
CSARGFLPWYNEQFF
>.|TRBJ2-1|TRBV6-1|.
TGTGCCAGCAGGAGCTCTTACAATGAGCAGTTCTTC
CASRSSYNEQFF
>medium-sized|TRBJ2-1|TRBV11-2|TRBD2
TGTGCCAGCAGCCTGCGGGGGGATAGCTCCTACAATGAGCAGTTCTTC
CASSLRGDSSYNEQFF
>.|TRBJ2-7|TRBV28|.
TGTGCCAGCAGCAACCTTGGGCTTGTCGAGCAGTACTTC
CASSNLGLVEQYF
>many|TRBJ2-1|TRBV20-1|TRBD2
TGCAGTGCTAGGGGACTAGCGGGAGTGACGTACAATGAGCAGTTCTTC
CSARGLAGVTYNEQFF
>.|TRBJ2-1|TRBV11-1|.
TGTGCCAGCAGCTCCGGGGACCAATTTAACAATGAGCAGTTCTTC
CASSSGDQFNNEQFF
>many|TRBJ2-1|TRBV11-1|.
TGTGCCAGCAGCTTAATTAGAGTTGGGGGGTTCTGGGGCAATGAGCAGTTCTTC
CASSLIRVGGFWGNEQFF
>medium-sized|TRBJ1-3|TRBV5-1|.
TGCGCCAGCAGCTTGAATAGGGAAGCTGGAAACACCATATATTTT
CASSLNREAGNTIYF
>.|TRBJ2-7|TRBV18|TRBD2
TGTGCCAGCTCACCGAATAGCGGGCCCTACGAGCAGTACTTC
CASSPNSGPYEQYF
>.|TRBJ1-2|TRBV30|TRBD1
TGTGCCTGGAGGGGGGACAGGGGATATGGCTACACCTTC
CAWRGDRGYGYTF
>medium-sized|TRBJ2-4|TRBV11-1|TRBD2
TGTGCCAGCAGCTTATCAGCGGGAGGGGGCAACATTCAGTACTTC
CASSLSAGGGNIQYF
>many|TRBJ1-1|TRBV6-1|.
TGTGCCAGCAGGACCCCCGGGACACCCTACACTGAAGCTTTCTTT
CASRTPGTPYTEAFF
>.|TRBJ2-7|TRBV28|.
TGTGCCAGCAGTTTAGCTGGGGTTGCCTACGAGCAGTACTTC
CASSLAGVAYEQYF
>many|TRBJ2-3|TRBV7-9|.
TGTGCCAGCAGCTTATTTACAGGACCCCCCACAGATACGCAGTATTTT
CASSLFTGPPTDTQYF
>medium-sized|TRBJ2-1|TRBV15|.
TGTGCCACCAGCAGTGCCAGGGCCCTCTACAATGAGCAGTTCTTC
CATSSARALYNEQFF
>many|TRBJ1-1|TRBV12-3/TRBV12-4|.
TGTGCCAGCACCCCCGGAACTGAAGCTTTCTTT
CASTPGTEAFF
>.|TRBJ2-1|TRBV30|.
TGTGCCTGGAGTGTCATTTCGCTTGAGCAGTTCTTC
CAWSVISLEQFF
>.|TRBJ1-6|TRBV5-6|.
TGTGCCAGCAGCCGAACTACAGGGAGCTCCTATAATTCACCCCCCCACTTT
CASSRTTGSSYNSPPHF
>many|TRBJ1-1|TRBV18|.
TGTGCCAGCTCACCAGGGGTGGGGGGCATGAACACTGAAGCTTTCTTT
CASSPGVGGMNTEAFF
>many|TRBJ2-7|TRBV29-1|TRBD2
TGCAGCGTTGTGGGGGGGATTAGCGGCATTGGGTCCTACGAGCAGTACTTC
CSVVGGISGIGSYEQYF
>.|TRBJ1-1|TRBV7-3|TRBD1
TGTGCCAGCAGCTTGGGACAGACGAACACTGAAGCTTTCTTT
CASSLGQTNTEAFF
>many|TRBJ2-1|TRBV7-2|TRBD2
TGTGCCAGCAGCCTCTGGACTAGCGGGACCGATGAGCAGTTCTTC
CASSLWTSGTDEQFF
>few|TRBJ2-3|TRBV24-1|.
TGTGCCACCAGTGATTCTTGGAGTTGGACGCAGTATTTT
CATSDSWSWTQYF